This T cell receptor beta chain originates from a study of blood T cell repertoires in COVID-19. This CDR3 region has 16 residues. V lost 0 bases and J lost 4, with 13 bases in between. Germline-derived CDR1 and CDR2 are LGHNA and YSLEER. Method: immunoSEQ multiplex PCR; TCRdb's copy keeps in-frame clones and lacks some. The repertoire has roughly 66,000 clones, 65% to 90% of them found once; the top ten carry 5% to 8%. Sequenced: peripheral blood. The chain carries TRBV4-3 and TRBJ1-3, with D hard to call. The sequence came from a man in his 60s with acute or convalescent COVID-19. CDR3 in DNA: TGCGCCAGCAGCCAAGATCTCGGAGACGAGGGAAACACCATATATTTT. As protein: CASSQDLGDEGNTIYF.